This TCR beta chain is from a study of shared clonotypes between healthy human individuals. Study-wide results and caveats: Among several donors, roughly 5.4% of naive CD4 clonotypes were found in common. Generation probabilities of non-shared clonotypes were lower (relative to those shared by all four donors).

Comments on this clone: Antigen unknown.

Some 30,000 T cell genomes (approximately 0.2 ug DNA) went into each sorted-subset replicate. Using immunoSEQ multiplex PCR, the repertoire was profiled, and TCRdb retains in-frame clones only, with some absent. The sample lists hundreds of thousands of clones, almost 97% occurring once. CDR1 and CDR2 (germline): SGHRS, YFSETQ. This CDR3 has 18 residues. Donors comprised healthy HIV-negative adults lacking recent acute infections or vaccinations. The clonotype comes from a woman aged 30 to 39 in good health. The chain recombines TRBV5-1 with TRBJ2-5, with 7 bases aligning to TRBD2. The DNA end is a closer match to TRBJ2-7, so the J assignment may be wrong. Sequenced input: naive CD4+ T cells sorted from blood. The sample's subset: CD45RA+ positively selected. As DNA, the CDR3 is TGCGCCAGCAGCTTGGCTGGGAGGGCCAGAGGAGACAGCTACGAGCAGTACTTC. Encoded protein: CASSLAGRARGDSYEQYF.